The 10 T cell receptor beta chains presented below share a single source sample, sequenced in a study of radiotherapy plus CTLA-4 blockade in lung cancer. The table came from immunoSEQ multiplex PCR; TCRdb's copy has only in-frame clones and leaves some out. Found here are 30,000 to 35,000 clones, 80% to 90% of them singletons; the top ten hold 20% to 25%. The material sequenced was peripheral blood, taken from a patient treated with radiotherapy plus ipilimumab. These receptor sequences come from a human donor with non-small cell lung cancer that progressed on radiotherapy plus ipilimumab.

This clone was recorded once. This chain joins TRBV9 and TRBJ2-7; possible D gene TRBD2, 5 bases. Per the germline V gene, CDR1 is SGDLS and CDR2 is YYNGEE. The V gene lost 0 bases and the J gene lost 6 bases, with 10 bases spanning the gap. There are 13 residues in the CDR3. The DNA for the CDR3 is TGTGCCAGCAGCGTAGCGGACTTCCCCGAGCAGTACTTC. Encoded protein: CASSVADFPEQYF.

This clone was observed a few times. The CDR3 region is CASSHRASEQFF. Written as DNA, the CDR3 is TGTGCCAGCTCCCATCGGGCTAGCGAGCAGTTCTTC. V usage is TRBV11-1 and J usage is TRBJ2-1; possibly TRBD2 for D (5 bases). Germline-derived CDR1 and CDR2 are SGHAT and FQDESV (reference sequence). Trimming removed 8 bases at V and 10 bases at J, with 15 bases between. The CDR3 consists of 12 residues. The full variable domain, in which reference TRBV11-1 and TRBJ2-1 provide the parts outside the CDR3, is EAEVAQSPRYKITEKSQAVAFWCDPISGHATLYWYRQILGQGPELLVQFQDESVVDDSQLPKDRFSAERLKGVDSTLKIQPAELGDSAMYLCASSHRASEQFFGPGTRLTVL.

The CDR3 loop is CASSLALSGPYEYEQYF. For the CDR3, the DNA is TGTGCCAGCAGCTTAGCGCTTTCGGGTCCTTACGAATACGAGCAGTACTTC. V gene TRBV7-6 combines with J gene TRBJ2-7; no clear D gene. The germline V gene encodes CDR1 SGHVS and CDR2 FNYEAQ. The V and J ends lost 0 bases and 4 bases respectively, with 19 bases between them. There are 17 residues in the CDR3.

This chain uses TRBV7-2 with TRBJ2-7; possible D gene TRBD2, 5 bases. Trimming left V 8 bases short and J 0 bases short, with 8 bases between. CDR1 and CDR2 (germline): SGHTA, FQGNSA. The CDR3 length is 12 residues. The CDR3 nucleotides are TGTGCCAGCTCGGGGAGCTCCTACGAGCAGTACTTC. The encoded protein is CASSGSSYEQYF.

This clone was seen a few times. The J gene is TRBJ1-1, the V gene TRBV5-6; unclear D gene. This CDR3 region has 13 residues. Germline assignment: CDR1 SGHDT and CDR2 YYEEEE. The germline V and J ends were trimmed by 0 bases and 7 bases, with 10 bases remaining between them. DNA of the CDR3: TGTGCCAGCAGCTTGGGGGGAGGGTTTGAAGCTTTCTTT. Its protein is CASSLGGGFEAFF. The variable domain in full, completed from reference TRBV5-6 and TRBJ1-1, reads DAGVTQSPTHLIKTRGQQVTLRCSPKSGHDTVSWYQQALGQGPQFIFQYYEEEERQRGNFPDRFSGHQFPNYSSELNVNALLLGDSALYLCASSLGGGFEAFFGQGTRLTVV.

V gene TRBV2 combines with J gene TRBJ1-6; TRBD1 matches 8 bases. Trimming cost V 6 bases and J 9 bases; bases outside gene matches: 7. This CDR3 comprises 14 residues. CDR1 is SNHLY, CDR2 FYNNEI, per germline. The CDR3 reads CASRGRTGSSPLHF. Here the CDR3 DNA reads TGTGCCAGCAGGGGAAGGACAGGGTCTTCACCCCTCCACTTT.

The rearrangement uses TRBV6-6 and TRBJ2-7, with TRBD1 identical over 7 bases. The CDR3 spans 14 residues. With V trimmed by 6 bases and J by 6 bases, 11 bases remained unmatched. Germline assignment: CDR1 MNHNY and CDR2 SVGAGI (reference sequence). The DNA for the CDR3 is TGTGCCAGCAGGTACGGGACAGAGAGTGTCGAGCAGTACTTC. Its translation: CASRYGTESVEQYF.

V usage is TRBV6-1 and J usage is TRBJ2-1, with 8 bases that match TRBD1. CDR3 length equals 12 residues. Trimming took 6 bases from V and 10 from J; bases not matched to a gene: 5. Germline values: CDR1 MNHNS, CDR2 SASEGT. The CDR3: CASRDRVGEQFF. The CDR3 coding sequence is TGTGCCAGCAGGGACAGGGTTGGCGAGCAGTTCTTC.

The rearrangement links TRBV5-4 to TRBJ1-2; 8 bases align to TRBD1. Trimming at V came to 0 bases and at J to 10 bases, leaving 5 bases not matched to a gene. This CDR3 contains 13 residues. From germline, CDR1 is SGHNT and CDR2 YYREEE (reference sequence). The CDR3 DNA reads as TGTGCCAGCAGCTTGGCGGGACAGGCCGCCTACACCTTC. Its protein is CASSLAGQAAYTF.

This chain links TRBV11-2 with TRBJ2-1, with D hard to call. Germline V lookup: CDR1 SGHAT, CDR2 FQNNGV. Trimming removed 0 bases at V and 9 bases at J, with 12 bases between. This CDR3 is 14 amino acids long. The CDR3 region is CASSLDNSPSEQFF. CDR3 in DNA: TGTGCCAGCAGCTTAGATAATAGCCCCAGTGAGCAGTTCTTC.